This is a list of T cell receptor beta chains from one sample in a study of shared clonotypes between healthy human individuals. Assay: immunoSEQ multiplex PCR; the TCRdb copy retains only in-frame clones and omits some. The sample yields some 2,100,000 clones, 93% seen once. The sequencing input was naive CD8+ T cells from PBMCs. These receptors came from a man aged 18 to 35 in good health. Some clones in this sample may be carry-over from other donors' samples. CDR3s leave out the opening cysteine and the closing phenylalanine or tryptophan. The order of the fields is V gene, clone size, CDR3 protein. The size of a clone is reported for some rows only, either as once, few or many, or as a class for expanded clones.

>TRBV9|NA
ASSAFRDSAYEQY
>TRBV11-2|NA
ASSYYGQGIVETQY
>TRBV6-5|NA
ASNGGMTDTQY
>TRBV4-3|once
ASSHGLAANNEQF
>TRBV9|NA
ASSAPTSGGRAEQF
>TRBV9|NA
ASSSGTGGRPQH
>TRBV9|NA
ASSARRYEQF
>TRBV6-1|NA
ASSERGRGYNEQF
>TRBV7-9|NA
ASSFGVNYGYT
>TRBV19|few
ASTWGSEAF
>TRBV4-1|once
ASSQVSYREVGTGELF
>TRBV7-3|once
ASSPTSGIYYNEQF
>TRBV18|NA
ASSVDRMNTEAF
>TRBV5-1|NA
ASSLDRTGVVTEAF
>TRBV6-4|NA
ASRGTQAKNIQY
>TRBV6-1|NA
ASRGLAGDTGELF
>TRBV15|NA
ATSSGRPYEQY
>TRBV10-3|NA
ARPRRQGVWANVLT
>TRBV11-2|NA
ASSGSLNTEAF
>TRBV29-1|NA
SVWGGEQGYGYT
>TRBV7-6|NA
ASGERATAYQETQY
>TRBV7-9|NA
ASSRRTGGRLETTYEQY
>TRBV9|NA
ASTLGPTSLLSEQF
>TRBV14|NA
ASSQGWLQETQY
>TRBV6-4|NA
ASSDFISRLNEKLF
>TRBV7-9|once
ASSLADMNEQY
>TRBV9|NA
ASSVVSGRPDTQY
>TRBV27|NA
ASSPSGTSGYYEQY
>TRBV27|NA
ASSGPTSGTY
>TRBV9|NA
ASSPTSGPRNEQY
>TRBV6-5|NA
ASSPRLGDVYEQY
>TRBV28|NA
ASSSPLLGKDSYEQY
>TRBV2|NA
ASSEEAGYEQY
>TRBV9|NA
ASSNPLKREMDNEQF
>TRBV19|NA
ASSTWKGGSEQF
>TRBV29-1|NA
SVVLAEHPGTGELF
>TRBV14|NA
ASSQGSLRTGELF
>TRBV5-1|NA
ASSPRTSGVYNEQF
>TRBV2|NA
ASNSGYGTGELF
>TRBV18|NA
ASSPDRGRWEETQY